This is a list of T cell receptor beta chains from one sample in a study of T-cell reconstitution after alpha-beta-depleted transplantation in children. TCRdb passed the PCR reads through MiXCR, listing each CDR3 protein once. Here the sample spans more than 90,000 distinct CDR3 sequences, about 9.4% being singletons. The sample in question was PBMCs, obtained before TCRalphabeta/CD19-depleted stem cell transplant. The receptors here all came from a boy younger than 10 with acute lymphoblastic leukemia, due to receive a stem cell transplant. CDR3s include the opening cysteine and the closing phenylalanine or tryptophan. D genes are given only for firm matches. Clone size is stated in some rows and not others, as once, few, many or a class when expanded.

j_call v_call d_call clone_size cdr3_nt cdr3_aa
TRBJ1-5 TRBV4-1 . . TGCGCCAGCAGCCAAGTGTTTCTTAGCAATCAGCCCCAGCATTTT CASSQVFLSNQPQHF
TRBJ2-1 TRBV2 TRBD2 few TGTGCCAGCAGTTCAGCTCCGGGACTAGCGGGAGACCATTCCTACAATGAGCAGTTCTTC CASSSAPGLAGDHSYNEQFF
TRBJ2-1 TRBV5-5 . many TGTGCCAGCAAGTCCAGGGGTTTGAGCAATGAGCAGTTCTTC CASKSRGLSNEQFF
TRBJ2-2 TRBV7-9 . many TGTGCCAGCAGCCCGGTGACACGTGCGAACACCGGGGAGCTGTTTTTT CASSPVTRANTGELFF
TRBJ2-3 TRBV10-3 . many TGTGCCATCAGTGAAGTAGATACGTCCACAGATACGCAGTATTTT CAISEVDTSTDTQYF
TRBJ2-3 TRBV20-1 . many TGCAGTGCTAGAGATCGGGATAGCACAGATACGCAGTATTTT CSARDRDSTDTQYF
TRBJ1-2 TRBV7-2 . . TGTGCCAGCAGCATCCGGGACCTCTATGGCTACACCTTC CASSIRDLYGYTF
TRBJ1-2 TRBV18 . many TGTGCCAGCTCACCAGTGGGGCAGGGGCACGTCTCTTATGGCTACACCTTC CASSPVGQGHVSYGYTF
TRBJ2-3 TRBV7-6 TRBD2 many TGTGCCAGCAGCCCATGGGGGGGGGCAGATACGCAGTATTTT CASSPWGGADTQYF
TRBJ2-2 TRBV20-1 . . TGCAGTGCTTCCACTGGGACTACCGGGGAGCTGTTTTTT CSASTGTTGELFF
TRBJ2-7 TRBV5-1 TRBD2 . TGCACCAGTCGAACTAGCGTCGAGACCTACGAGCAGTACTTC CTSRTSVETYEQYF
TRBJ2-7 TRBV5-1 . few TGCGCCAGCAGCTTCGGCGAGGGCTACGAGCAGTACTTC CASSFGEGYEQYF
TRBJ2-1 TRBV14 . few TGTGCCAGCAGCCTTTTATCTGCGGGAATCTACAATGAGCAGTTCTTC CASSLLSAGIYNEQFF
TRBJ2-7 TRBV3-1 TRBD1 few TGTGCCAGCAGCCAAACCGGGACAGGGGGCTACGAGCAGTACTTC CASSQTGTGGYEQYF
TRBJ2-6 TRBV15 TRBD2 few TGTGCCACCAGCAGAGATCTCTCGGGGGGGCTATCAACTGGGGCCAACGTCCTGACTTTC CATSRDLSGGLSTGANVLTF
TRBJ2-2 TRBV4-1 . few TGCGCCAGCAGCCAAGTCAGGGGTTCGGTCACCGGGGAGCTGTTTTTT CASSQVRGSVTGELFF
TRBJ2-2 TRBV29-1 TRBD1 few TGCAGCGTTGAATGGCAGGGGGCAACCGGGGAGCTGTTTTTT CSVEWQGATGELFF
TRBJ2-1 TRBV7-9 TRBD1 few TGTGCCAGCAGCCCAGGGACAGGGGGCTACAATGAGCAGTTCTTC CASSPGTGGYNEQFF
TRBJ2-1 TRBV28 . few TGTGCCAGCAGTCCAAATAGGAATGAGCAGTTCTTC CASSPNRNEQFF
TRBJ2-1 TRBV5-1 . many TGTGCCAGCAGCTTGGGCGGCTCCTACAATGAGCAGTTCTTC CASSLGGSYNEQFF
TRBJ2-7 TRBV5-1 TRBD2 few TGCGCCAGCAGCTGGGGACTAGCGGATAGCTCCTACGAGCAGTACTTC CASSWGLADSSYEQYF
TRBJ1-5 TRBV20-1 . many TGCAGTGCTAGAGTCGAAGGTACGGGCAATCAGCCCCAGCATTTT CSARVEGTGNQPQHF
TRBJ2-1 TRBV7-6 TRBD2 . TGTGCCAGCAGCCCAGTGGGGACTAGCGGGAGCTCCTACAATGAGCAGTTCTTC CASSPVGTSGSSYNEQFF
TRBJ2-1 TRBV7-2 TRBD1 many TGTGCCAGCAGCGAAACCCCAGACAGGGTCAACTACAATGAGCAGTTCTTC CASSETPDRVNYNEQFF
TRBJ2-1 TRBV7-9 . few TGTGCCAGCAGCTTAGTCATGGCGGGGAGGAATGAGCAGTTCTTC CASSLVMAGRNEQFF
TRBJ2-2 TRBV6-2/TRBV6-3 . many TGTGCCAGCAGTTTACAGGGTTCGGGCACCGGGGAGCTGTTTTTT CASSLQGSGTGELFF
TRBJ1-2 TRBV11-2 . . TGTGCCAGCAGCCTGCCCAGGGGCTATGGCTACACCTTC CASSLPRGYGYTF
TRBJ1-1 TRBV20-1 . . TGCAGTGCTAGAGGAATATGGCTGGAGAACACTGAAGCTTTCTTT CSARGIWLENTEAFF
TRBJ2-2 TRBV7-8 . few TGTGCCAGCAGCTCAAAGACAGGACAGAACACCGGGGAGCTGTTTTTT CASSSKTGQNTGELFF
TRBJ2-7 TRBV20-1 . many TGCAGTGCTAGTCTCCTAGGGGTGTCCTACGAGCAGTACTTC CSASLLGVSYEQYF
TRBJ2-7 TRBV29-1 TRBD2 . TGCAGCGTGGGGGGGGGAAGCGGGAGGTACGAGCAGTACTTC CSVGGGSGRYEQYF
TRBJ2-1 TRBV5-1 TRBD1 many TGCGCCAGCAGCTTGGGGCTGGACAGGGGATCGAATGAGCAGTTCTTC CASSLGLDRGSNEQFF
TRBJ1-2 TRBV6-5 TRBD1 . TGTGCCAGCAGTTACCAGGTGGGACAGGGGATGAATGGCTACACCTTC CASSYQVGQGMNGYTF
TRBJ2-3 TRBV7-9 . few TGTGCCAGCAGCTTAGCGGGCCCGCCAGATACGCAGTATTTT CASSLAGPPDTQYF
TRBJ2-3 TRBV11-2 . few TGTGCCAGCAGTTCCGACGGCCGCCCCGCAGATACGCAGTATTTT CASSSDGRPADTQYF
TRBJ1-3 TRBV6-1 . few TGTGCCAGCAGGCTACGCCCTGGAAACACCATATATTTT CASRLRPGNTIYF
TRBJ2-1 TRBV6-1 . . TGTGCCAGCAGTCTAACCTATAGCGCCGCCTACAATGAGCAGTTCTTC CASSLTYSAAYNEQFF
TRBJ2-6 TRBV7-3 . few TGTGCCAGCAGCTTTACAGCCTCTGGGGCCAACGTCCTGACTTTC CASSFTASGANVLTF
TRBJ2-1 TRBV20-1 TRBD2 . TGCAGTGCTAGTGGTATGGGACTAGCGGGAAGACTAGGAGAGCAGTTCTTC CSASGMGLAGRLGEQFF
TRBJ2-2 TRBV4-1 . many TGCGCCAGCAGCCATCGGGAGGGGGCGACCGGGGAGCTGTTTTTT CASSHREGATGELFF
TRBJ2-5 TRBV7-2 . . TGTGCCAGCAGCTTAGGAGTGGATAGGAGAGAGACCCAGTACTTC CASSLGVDRRETQYF
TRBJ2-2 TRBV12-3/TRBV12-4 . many TGTGCCAGCAACCTCCCCTCGGCGGGGCAAAACACCGGGGAGCTGTTTTTT CASNLPSAGQNTGELFF
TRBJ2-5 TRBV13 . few TGTGCCAGCGGCAAAATTGGCCAAGAGACCCAGTACTTC CASGKIGQETQYF
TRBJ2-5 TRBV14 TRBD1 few TGTGCCAGCAGCCAAGATTACAGGGGGCGAGAGACCCAGTACTTC CASSQDYRGRETQYF
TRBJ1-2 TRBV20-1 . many TGCAGTGCTAGGGGTCCGCGGACTCCTAACTATGGCTACACCTTC CSARGPRTPNYGYTF
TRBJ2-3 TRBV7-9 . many TGTGCCAGCAGCCTCTCAAGGATGTCAGATACGCAGTATTTT CASSLSRMSDTQYF
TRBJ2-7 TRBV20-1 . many TGCAGTGCTAGTGTCCCAGGGAGCTCCTACGAGCAGTACTTC CSASVPGSSYEQYF
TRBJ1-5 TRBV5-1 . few TGCGCCAGCAGCATTGATGGGCAGGGTGGGCAGCCCCAGCATTTT CASSIDGQGGQPQHF
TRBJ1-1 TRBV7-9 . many TGTGCCAGCAGCCCCCAGGTTAACACTGAAGCTTTCTTT CASSPQVNTEAFF
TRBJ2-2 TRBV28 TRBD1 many TGTGCCAGCAGTTACTACAGGGGTCGGACCGGGGAGCTGTTTTTT CASSYYRGRTGELFF
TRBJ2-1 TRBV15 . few TGTGCCACCAGCAGGCAAGTAGGTGTAGAGAACCCTTCCTACAATGAGCAGTTCTTC CATSRQVGVENPSYNEQFF
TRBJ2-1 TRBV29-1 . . TGCAGCGTTGCCCCCACCGAGAGACAAACTAATGAGCAGTTCTTC CSVAPTERQTNEQFF
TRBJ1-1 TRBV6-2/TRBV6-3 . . TGTGCCAGCAACCCGGACCGGGGGAACGCTGAAGCTTTCTTT CASNPDRGNAEAFF
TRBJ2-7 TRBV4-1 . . TGCGCCAGCAGCCCCCTACAAGCGGCTCTCTACGAGCAGTACTTC CASSPLQAALYEQYF
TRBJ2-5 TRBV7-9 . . TGTGCCAGCAGCGGGGGGGACAGGAGCCAAGAGACCCAGTACTTC CASSGGDRSQETQYF